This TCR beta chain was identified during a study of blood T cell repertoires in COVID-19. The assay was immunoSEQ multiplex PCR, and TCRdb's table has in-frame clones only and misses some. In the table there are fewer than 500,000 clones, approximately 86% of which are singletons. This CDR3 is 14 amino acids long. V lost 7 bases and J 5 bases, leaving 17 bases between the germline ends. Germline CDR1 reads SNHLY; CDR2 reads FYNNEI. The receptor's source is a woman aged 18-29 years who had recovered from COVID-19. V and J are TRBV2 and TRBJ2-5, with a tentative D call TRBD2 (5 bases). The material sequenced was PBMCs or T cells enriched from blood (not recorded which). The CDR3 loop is CASTTTSRGETQYF. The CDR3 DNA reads TGTGCCAGCACCACGACGAGCCGCGGGGAGACCCAGTACTTC.